A single sample gave rise to the 16 T cell receptor beta chains below, sequenced in a study of blood T cell repertoires in COVID-19. Produced via immunoSEQ multiplex PCR; TCRdb's table is partial and in-frame only. The data show 200,000 to 250,000 clones, over 80% seen once. Sample: PBMCs or T cells enriched from blood (not recorded which). These receptors all stem from a woman younger than 45 who had been exposed to COVID-19.

The chain couples TRBV3-1 (or the pseudogene TRBV3-2) to TRBJ2-7; 7 nucleotides line up with TRBD1. Trimming cost V 0 bases and J 5 bases; bases outside gene matches: 4. Germline values: CDR1 LGHDT, CDR2 YNNKEL (reference sequence). The CDR3 length is 14 residues. CDR3 amino acids: CASSQDRGIHEQYF. CDR3 sequence (DNA): TGTGCCAGCAGCCAAGACAGGGGGATCCACGAGCAGTACTTC.

The V and J genes are TRBV4-1 and TRBJ1-1; D uncertain. Germline-derived CDR1 and CDR2 are MGHRA and YSYEKL. V gave up 3 bases and J gave up 2 bases, with 22 bases separating them. The CDR3 loop spans 18 amino acids. The CDR3 nucleotides read TGCGCCAGCAGCCATTACGCCGGGAACGGGGTTGGAAACACTGAAGCTTTCTTT. This encodes CASSHYAGNGVGNTEAFF.

V is TRBV14 and J is TRBJ1-2; D unclear. Germline CDR1 reads SGHDN; CDR2 reads FVKESK. This CDR3 spans 14 amino acids. Trimming took 0 bases from V and 6 from J, leaving 11 bases between them. The CDR3 loop is CASSQESEGHGYTF. The DNA of the CDR3 is TGTGCCAGCAGCCAAGAATCGGAGGGCCATGGCTACACCTTC.

This chain uses TRBV9 with TRBJ2-2; D unresolved. The CDR3 is made up of 14 amino acids. The V end was cut by 4 bases, the J end by 4 bases, with 11 bases between. CDR1 is SGDLS and CDR2 is YYNGEE in the germline V gene. CDR3 amino acids: CASSSRATTGELFF. In DNA, the CDR3 is TGTGCCAGCAGCTCCAGAGCGACCACCGGGGAGCTGTTTTTT.

The V gene is TRBV9, the J gene TRBJ1-1; a weak D match, TRBD1 (6 bases). The CDR3 totals 15 residues. The germline V gene encodes CDR1 SGDLS and CDR2 YYNGEE. The V and J ends lost 0 bases and 1 base respectively, with 10 bases between them. The CDR3 DNA is TGTGCCAGCAGCGTAGCCACAGGGCCGAACACTGAAGCTTTCTTT. Its translation is CASSVATGPNTEAFF. Supplemented by reference TRBV9 and TRBJ1-1, the full variable domain reads DSGVTQTPKHLITATGQRVTLRCSPRSGDLSVYWYQQSLDQGLQFLIQYYNGEERAKGNILERFSAQQFPDLHSELNLSSLELGDSALYFCASSVATGPNTEAFFGQGTRLTVV.

The genes are TRBV6-5 and TRBJ1-1, with TRBD1 identical over 10 bases. Per germline, CDR1 MNHEY and CDR2 SVGAGI. V lost 5 bases, J lost 7 bases, and 7 bases stayed unmatched. The CDR3 length is 14 residues. For the CDR3, the DNA is TGTGCCAGCAGTCCCCCGGGACAGGGGCGTGAAGCTTTCTTT. It encodes CASSPPGQGREAFF.

This clone was seen only a few times. The V gene is TRBV5-1, the J gene TRBJ2-3, with 11 bases identical to TRBD2. The V gene's germline CDR1 is SGHRS and CDR2 YFSETQ. V lost 4 bases to trimming and J lost 6 bases; unmatched junction nucleotides: 7. The CDR3 covers 15 residues. CDR3 bases: TGCGCCAGCAGCATAAGACTAGCGGGAATGGATACGCAGTATTTT. Translating gives CASSIRLAGMDTQYF.

This sequence joins TRBV19 and TRBJ2-3; TRBD2 agrees at 11 bases. This CDR3 comprises 15 residues. J gave up 5 bases and V 7 bases, and 8 bases lay outside the gene matches. The germline CDR1 and CDR2 sequences are LNHDA and SQIVND (reference sequence). CDR3 in amino acids: CASTLGLAGGDTQYF. The CDR3 coding sequence is TGTGCCAGTACCCTGGGGCTAGCGGGAGGAGATACGCAGTATTTT.

The chain is built from TRBV19 and TRBJ2-7; D might be TRBD1 (5 bases). V was pared by 4 bases and J by 0 bases, with 10 bases between. The CDR3 totals 14 residues. The germline V gene has CDR1 LNHDA and CDR2 SQIVND (reference sequence). In nucleotides, the CDR3 is TGTGCCAGTAGTAGATACAGGAGCTCCTACGAGCAGTACTTC. Residues: CASSRYRSSYEQYF.

With respect to this clone: The sample has other DNA sequences that encode this CDR3 too. This chain links TRBV19 with TRBJ2-7; 7 bases fit TRBD2. Trimming removed 1 base from V and 3 bases from J; junction bases left unmatched: 3. CDR1 and CDR2 from the germline V gene are LNHDA and SQIVND (reference sequence). The length of the CDR3 is 14 residues. The CDR3 coding sequence is TGTGCCAGTAGTATAGTAGGCGGGAGCTACGAGCAGTACTTC. Its translation: CASSIVGGSYEQYF. Based on the CDR3 plus reference TRBV19 and TRBJ2-7, the full variable domain is DGGITQSPKYLFRKEGQNVTLSCEQNLNHDAMYWYRQDPGQGLRLIYYSQIVNDFQKGDIAEGYSVSREKKESFPLTVTSAQKNPTAFYLCASSIVGGSYEQYFGPGTRLTVT.

This sequence joins TRBV5-1 and TRBJ1-3; D possibly corresponds to TRBD1 (5 bases). The length of the CDR3 is 15 residues. CDR1 is SGHRS and CDR2 is YFSETQ in the germline V gene. The V end lost 4 bases, the J end lost 0 bases, and 11 bases lay between the germline ends. The CDR3 region is CASSGGDFSGNTIYF. CDR3 nucleotide sequence: TGCGCCAGCAGCGGTGGGGACTTCTCTGGAAACACCATATATTTT.

The CDR3 coding sequence is TGTGCCAGCTCTCGGGGGGACGGAACTGAAGCTTTCTTT. Protein: CASSRGDGTEAFF. This chain links TRBV3-1 (or the pseudogene TRBV3-2) with TRBJ1-1; D may be TRBD1 (5 bases). Germline values: CDR1 LGHDT, CDR2 YNNKEL (reference sequence). The CDR3 has 13 residues. Trimming removed 8 bases from V and 5 bases from J, with 15 bases in between.

The gene calls are TRBV28 and TRBJ2-7; TRBD2 matches 7 bases. V dropped 8 bases and J dropped 5; count of bases not matched to a gene: 6. The CDR3 is 12 amino acids. The germline V gene has CDR1 MDHEN and CDR2 SYDVKM. The CDR3: CASAWGGNEQYF. DNA for the CDR3: TGTGCCAGCGCCTGGGGGGGTAACGAGCAGTACTTC.

The chain combines TRBV7-9 with TRBJ2-7; D is uncertain. The CDR3 length is 13 residues. The V gene's germline CDR1 is SEHNR and CDR2 FQNEAQ (reference sequence). The V end lost 1 base, the J end lost 2 bases, and 6 bases lay between the germline ends. This chain's CDR3 is CASSLGGPYEQYF. DNA of the CDR3: TGTGCCAGCAGCTTAGGAGGTCCCTACGAGCAGTACTTC.

This chain joins TRBV10-3 and TRBJ1-1, with 7 bases identical to TRBD1. Germline V CDR1 and CDR2: ENHRY, SYGVKD. The V gene end was trimmed by 3 bases and the J gene end by 7 bases; junction bases not matched to a gene: 11. There are 15 residues in the CDR3. The CDR3: CAISEPSTGLIEAFF. The DNA of the CDR3 is TGTGCCATCAGTGAACCCTCGACAGGGCTAATTGAAGCTTTCTTT.

V and J are TRBV11-2 and TRBJ1-4; no reliable D call. Trimming took 3 bases from V and 4 from J, leaving 12 bases between them. The length of the CDR3 is 15 residues. Germline CDR1 SGHAT, CDR2 FQNNGV. The CDR3 protein is CASSFGGRSNEKLFF. The CDR3 DNA reads TGTGCCAGCAGCTTTGGTGGTAGGAGTAATGAAAAACTGTTTTTT.